A single sample is the source of the 15 T cell receptor beta chains below, sequenced in a study of cytomegalovirus exposure and HLA in healthy donors. It was with 60 Vbeta and 13 Jbeta primers that the PCR ran. The data were produced by immunoSEQ multiplex PCR, yet TCRdb's version contains in-frame clones alone and is incomplete. The top ten clones hold around 2.4% of a sample with about 140,000 clones, around 82% of them seen once. The sequenced sample consisted of PBMCs. All receptors come from a man aged 50-59 years in good health and CMV-seronegative.

V usage is TRBV6-1 and J usage is TRBJ1-5; no definite D call. Trimming cost V 6 bases and J 7 bases, with 13 bases left between them. This CDR3 region has 13 residues. The germline gives CDR1 MNHNS, CDR2 SASEGT. The CDR3 nucleotides read TGTGCCAGCAGCCAAGAGACTTGGCAGCCCCAGCATTTT. Translation gives CASSQETWQPQHF.

The chain couples TRBV7-2 to TRBJ2-7, with D hard to call. V lost 3 bases to trimming and J lost 3 bases, with 6 bases between them. Germline loops: CDR1 SGHTA, CDR2 FQGNSA. This CDR3 region has 12 residues. For the CDR3, the DNA is TGTGCCAGCAGCTTGATAGACTACGAGCAGTACTTC. It codes for CASSLIDYEQYF.

The gene calls are TRBV18 and TRBJ2-7; D ambiguous. Trimming stripped 0 bases from V and 0 bases from J, with 6 bases between. Germline assignment: CDR1 KGHSH and CDR2 LQKENI. This CDR3 is built from 14 residues. CDR3 nucleotides: TGTGCCAGCTCACCACCGACGGGCTCCTACGAGCAGTACTTC. This codes for CASSPPTGSYEQYF.

The V gene is TRBV12-5, the J gene TRBJ1-6; maybe TRBD1 (6 bases). V lost 1 base and J lost 9, with 19 bases in between. The CDR3 covers 17 residues. Germline CDR1 reads LGHNT; CDR2 reads FRNRAP. The CDR3 DNA is TGTGCTAGTGGTTTGGAGGTTCAAACAGGGTCTGGTTCACCCCTCCACTTT. Residues: CASGLEVQTGSGSPLHF.

The chain uses TRBV18 and TRBJ1-1; TRBD1 agrees at 7 bases. Germline-derived CDR1 and CDR2 are KGHSH and LQKENI. With 2 bases clipped from V and 4 bases from J, the junction kept 4 bases outside the gene matches. The CDR3 totals 14 residues. The CDR3 sequence: CASSPNQGGTEAFF. Here the CDR3 DNA reads TGTGCCAGCTCACCAAACCAGGGGGGCACTGAAGCTTTCTTT.

The V and J genes are TRBV30 and TRBJ2-5; 11 positions match TRBD1. Germline V gives CDR1 GTSNPN, CDR2 SVGIG (reference sequence). The V and J ends lost 2 bases and 6 bases, in that order; junction bases with no gene match: 5. The CDR3 extends over 14 amino acids. CDR3 amino acids: CAWSPGDRGKTQYF. The CDR3 DNA reads TGTGCCTGGAGTCCCGGGGACAGGGGGAAGACCCAGTACTTC.

V and J are TRBV6-1 and TRBJ1-2, with 9 bases identical to TRBD1. V gave up 6 bases and J gave up 8 bases; unmatched junction bases: 13. The CDR3 is 15 amino acids. CDR1 and CDR2 from the germline V gene are MNHNS and SASEGT. CDR3 coding DNA: TGTGCCAGCAGAGACCGGGACAGGGCCCTCTCCGGCTACACCTTC. It is translated as CASRDRDRALSGYTF.

This clone was seen more than once but under ten times. The CDR3 DNA reads TGTGCCAGCAGCTTGGAGGGGGCTTCGCGAGAAAAACTGTTTTTT. Protein: CASSLEGASREKLFF. The chain couples TRBV5-4 to TRBJ1-4; 7 bases align to TRBD1. J was trimmed by 8 bases and V by 0 bases; bases with no gene match: 7. CDR3 length: 15 residues. Germline V gene data show CDR1 as SGHNT and CDR2 as YYREEE (reference sequence).

The rearrangement links TRBV28 to TRBJ2-5, with D possibly being TRBD1 (6 bases). This CDR3 has 13 residues. Deletions cut 3 bases from V and 2 bases from J, with 7 bases between. CDR1 MDHEN and CDR2 SYDVKM come from the germline V gene. The CDR3 loop is CASSFGQQETQYF. DNA of the CDR3: TGTGCCAGCAGTTTCGGACAGCAAGAGACCCAGTACTTC.

This chain connects TRBV11-3 to TRBJ2-2; TRBD2 matches at 8 bases. J lost 4 bases, V lost 6 bases, and 4 bases had no gene match. This CDR3 contains 14 residues. Germline CDR1 SGHNT, CDR2 YENEEA. CDR3: CASRQSGSTGELFF. In DNA, the CDR3 is TGTGCCAGCAGGCAAAGCGGGAGCACCGGGGAGCTGTTTTTT.

In its sample, this clone was seen once. This chain uses TRBV6-1 with TRBJ2-5, with TRBD2 matching 7 bases. Germline V lookup: CDR1 MNHNS, CDR2 SASEGT. J lost 4 bases, V lost 6 bases, and 5 bases had no gene match. CDR3 length: 13 residues. CDR3 loop: CASRGGSRETQYF. In DNA, the CDR3 is TGTGCCAGCAGGGGGGGGTCTAGAGAGACCCAGTACTTC.

CDR3 sequence: CASSTAPFGTGELFF. CDR3 bases: TGTGCCAGCAGCACCGCCCCGTTCGGCACCGGGGAGCTGTTTTTT. The chain employs TRBV5-5 and TRBJ2-2; D gene unclear. Between the trimmed V and J ends, which lost 4 bases and 4 bases, there was a span of 14 bases. This CDR3 spans 15 amino acids. Germline CDR1 is SGHKS and CDR2 is YYEKEE (reference sequence).

The gene calls are TRBV19 and TRBJ2-1; D possibly corresponds to TRBD1 (6 bases). V gave up 5 bases and J gave up 1 base, with 15 bases separating them. Germline loops: CDR1 LNHDA, CDR2 SQIVND (reference sequence). This CDR3 region has 16 residues. The CDR3 protein is CASSPWTVRSYNEQFF. In DNA, the CDR3 is TGTGCCAGTAGTCCATGGACAGTCAGATCCTACAATGAGCAGTTCTTC.

This chain links TRBV18 with TRBJ1-4, with D unresolved. V gave up 2 bases and J gave up 8 bases, with 12 bases separating them. CDR1 KGHSH and CDR2 LQKENI come from the germline V gene. The CDR3 runs 14 residues. This CDR3 reads CASSPGSRWEKLFF. DNA for the CDR3: TGTGCCAGCTCACCAGGTAGCCGCTGGGAAAAACTGTTTTTT.

V gene TRBV6-5 combines with J gene TRBJ2-5, with 8 bases matching TRBD2. The germline V gene has CDR1 MNHEY and CDR2 SVGAGI. Trimming took 6 bases from V and 2 from J; bases not matched to a gene: 8. This CDR3 region has 15 residues. CDR3 nucleotide sequence: TGTGCCAGCAGATCCGCGGGACTAGAACAAGAGACCCAGTACTTC. As protein: CASRSAGLEQETQYF.